There are a few counts of the clone carrying this TCR beta chain. J was trimmed by 1 base and V by 1 base; bases with no gene match: 7. This CDR3 has 19 amino acids. Looked up from germline, CDR1 is KGHSH and CDR2 is LQKENI. This sample is drawn from a study of blood T cells in healthy people across ages. Primers used in a second PCR of about 7 to 12 cycles were a sample-barcoded 5' primer and a J-beta primer mix. TCRdb re-called the 5' RACE reads with MiXCR, one entry per CDR3 protein. The sample has around 970,000 distinct CDR3 sequences, just over 50% seen once. This TCR derives from a woman in her sixties or seventies in good health. The J gene is TRBJ2-6, the V gene TRBV18, with TRBD1 identical over 10 bases. The sequencing sample was made of blood. The CDR3 DNA reads as TGTGCCAGCTCACCACTAGGGACAGGGGTGAGATCTGGGGCCAACGTCCTGACTTTC. The encoded protein is CASSPLGTGVRSGANVLTF. Supplemented by reference TRBV18 and TRBJ2-6, the full variable domain reads NAGVMQNPRHLVRRRGQEARLRCSPMKGHSHVYWYRQLPEEGLKFMVYLQKENIIDESGMPKERFSAEFPKEGPSILRIQQVVRGDSAAYFCASSPLGTGVRSGANVLTFGAGSRLTVL.